A single sample is the source of the 13 T cell receptor beta chains below, sequenced in a study of blood T cell repertoires in COVID-19. Here immunoSEQ multiplex PCR was the method, and the copy in TCRdb shows in-frame clones only, minus some. The table shows 210,000 or so clones, with roughly 90% occurring only once. Sequencing input: peripheral blood. The receptors stem from a woman aged 35 to 49 who had recovered from COVID-19.

For this clone: A much bigger clone sits one base away, suggesting this may be a read error. The V and J genes are TRBV12-3 or TRBV12-4 and TRBJ2-7, with a possible D match to TRBD1 (6 bases). Trimming shortened V by 6 bases and J by 2 bases, and 8 bases separated the two germline ends. The length of the CDR3 is 12 residues. CDR3 in amino acids: CASSRTAYEQYF. CDR3 coding DNA: TGTGCCAGCAGCCGGACAGCCTACGAGCAGTACTTC.

The chain employs TRBV19 and TRBJ1-2, with D perhaps matching TRBD1 (5 bases). CDR3 size: 15 residues. V was pared by 7 bases and J by 6 bases, with 21 bases between. The V gene's germline CDR1 is LNHDA and CDR2 SQIVND (reference sequence). CDR3 residues: CASTPRGGRKDGYTF. CDR3 DNA sequence: TGTGCCAGTACTCCTCGGGGGGGACGGAAGGATGGCTACACCTTC. The complete variable domain, with remaining parts taken from reference TRBV19 and TRBJ1-2, reads DGGITQSPKYLFRKEGQNVTLSCEQNLNHDAMYWYRQDPGQGLRLIYYSQIVNDFQKGDIAEGYSVSREKKESFPLTVTSAQKNPTAFYLCASTPRGGRKDGYTFGSGTRLTVV.

The genes are TRBV10-3 and TRBJ2-2, with a weak D call TRBD2 (6 bases). There are 16 residues in the CDR3. Per the germline V gene, CDR1 is ENHRY and CDR2 is SYGVKD. Trimming took 0 bases from V and 5 from J, leaving 13 bases between them. CDR3 residues: CAISESLGLQTGELFF. CDR3 in DNA: TGTGCCATCAGTGAGTCGTTGGGACTTCAAACCGGGGAGCTGTTTTTT.

The chain is built from TRBV25-1 and TRBJ1-1; D remains unclear. Per germline, CDR1 MGHDK and CDR2 SYGVNS. V lost 5 bases, J lost 4 bases, and 23 bases lay in between. CDR3 length: 17 residues. The CDR3 sequence: CASSPSPLLLAGTEAFF. CDR3 nucleotides: TGTGCCAGCAGTCCATCCCCCCTTTTACTCGCGGGCACTGAAGCTTTCTTT. Together with reference TRBV25-1 and TRBJ1-1, the CDR3 gives the full variable domain: EADIYQTPRYLVIGTGKKITLECSQTMGHDKMYWYQQDPGMELHLIHYSYGVNSTEKGDLSSESTVSRIRTEHFPLTLESARPSHTSQYLCASSPSPLLLAGTEAFFGQGTRLTVV.

The chain uses TRBV12-3 or TRBV12-4 and TRBJ1-1; D is uncertain. V was cut by 2 bases and J by 5 bases, with 9 bases left in between. The CDR3 extends over 13 amino acids. Here the CDR3 DNA reads TGTGCCAGCAGTTTAATTTCGAGGACTGAAGCTTTCTTT. It specifies CASSLISRTEAFF.

The chain uses TRBV5-1 and TRBJ2-7; TRBD1 aligns across 9 bases. The CDR3 contains 15 residues. The junction had 6 bases not matched to a gene; V was cut back by 4 bases and J by 1 base. Looked up from germline, CDR1 is SGHRS and CDR2 is YFSETQ. CDR3 sequence reads: CASSRGQGRSYEQYF. CDR3 in DNA: TGCGCCAGCAGCCGGGGACAGGGACGTTCCTACGAGCAGTACTTC.

This clone was found a few times. In DNA, the CDR3 is TGTGCCAGCTCACCACAGGGGACAGATACGCAGTATTTT. Translating gives CASSPQGTDTQYF. The rearrangement uses TRBV18 and TRBJ2-3, with D possibly matching TRBD1 (5 bases). Germline V CDR1 and CDR2: KGHSH, LQKENI. Trimming stripped 1 base from V and 3 bases from J, with 5 bases between. This CDR3 region has 13 residues.

This clone came up once. The V call is TRBV20-1, the J call TRBJ2-5; D is possibly TRBD2 (6 bases). Trimming removed 3 bases at V and 14 bases at J, with 10 bases between. Germline V gene data show CDR1 as DFQATT and CDR2 as SNEGSKA (reference sequence). CDR3 length equals 9 residues. The CDR3 loop reads CSASGSTYF. The DNA of the CDR3 is TGCAGTGCTAGCGGGAGCACCTACTTC.

This rearrangement joins TRBV19 to TRBJ2-1; a weak D match, TRBD2 (6 bases). Germline-derived CDR1 and CDR2 are LNHDA and SQIVND (reference sequence). With 4 bases removed from V and 9 bases from J, the gap between germline ends came to 13 bases. CDR3 length: 13 amino acids. Written as DNA, the CDR3 is TGTGCCAGTAGTAGCCTCCTAGCGAGTGAGCAGTTCTTC. This sequence encodes CASSSLLASEQFF.

The table lists this clone with a count of one. V gene TRBV9 combines with J gene TRBJ2-3; weak D call: TRBD1 (6 bases). The CDR3 totals 16 residues. The germline gives CDR1 SGDLS, CDR2 YYNGEE. V was cut by 4 bases and J by 2 bases, with 17 bases left in between. The CDR3 here is CASSTTGTFDTDTQYF. CDR3 coding DNA: TGTGCCAGCAGCACAACGGGGACATTTGACACAGATACGCAGTATTTT.

The rearrangement joins TRBV4-3 to TRBJ1-1; D is uncertain. V lost 0 bases, J lost 4 bases, and 18 bases lay in between. Germline V gene lookup returns CDR1 LGHNA and CDR2 YSLEER. The CDR3 has 17 amino acids. CDR3 nucleotide sequence: TGCGCCAGCAGCCAAGATGCGGCTCGCCCGGGTTTCACTGAAGCTTTCTTT. This translates into CASSQDAARPGFTEAFF.

The V gene is TRBV9, the J gene TRBJ2-3; 8 bases align to TRBD1. CDR3 length: 16 amino acids. Germline-derived CDR1 and CDR2 are SGDLS and YYNGEE. J lost 3 bases, V lost 0 bases, and 6 bases had no gene match. The DNA for the CDR3 is TGTGCCAGCAGCGTAGAAGGCGACAGGGGAACAGATACGCAGTATTTT. As protein: CASSVEGDRGTDTQYF.

The V gene is TRBV30, the J gene TRBJ2-5, with D unresolved. V was cut by 2 bases and J by 5 bases, with 6 bases left in between. This CDR3 contains 11 residues. Germline V CDR1 and CDR2: GTSNPN, SVGIG (reference sequence). This CDR3 is CAWSPGETQYF. CDR3 DNA sequence: TGTGCCTGGAGTCCCGGGGAGACCCAGTACTTC.